Included here is one T cell receptor beta chain sequence, with context. Its target is unknown. The V end lost 2 bases, the J end lost 6 bases, and 22 bases lay between the germline ends. The germline V gene encodes CDR1 SGHAT and CDR2 FQNNGV. The CDR3 length is 17 residues. This record comes from a study of cytomegalovirus exposure and HLA in healthy donors. Study in general: Of the donors genotyped, 300 to 500 in all, about 76% fell in the Caucasian-associated ancestry cluster. Study observations and caveats: Analyses of presence/absence relied on an assumption of roughly uniform sequencing depth across donors. According to a later analysis, most TCR beta chains associated with CMV appeared HLA-restricted. As a later analysis showed, a missense DCLRE1C variant was linked to trimming of TCR beta V- and J-genes.

The PCR was carried out with 60 Vbeta primers and 13 Jbeta primers. The table came from immunoSEQ multiplex PCR; TCRdb's copy has only in-frame clones and leaves some out. Its table records roughly 200,000 clones. The chain joins TRBV11-2 to TRBJ1-2; D is perhaps TRBD1 (5 bases). The sequencing input was PBMCs. The sequence was obtained from a man in his thirties or forties in good health and CMV-seronegative. The CDR3 is CASSLPLRQSRRDGYTF. CDR3 in DNA: TGTGCCAGCAGCTTACCTCTCAGACAGTCCCGGAGAGATGGCTACACCTTC.